This entry lists 12 T cell receptor beta chains sequenced from one sample in a study of T-cell reconstitution after alpha-beta-depleted transplantation in children (dated by TCRdb to 2016 to 2018). The sample's treatment or condition label, decoded: allogeneic hematopoietic cell transplantation with graft depleted of TCRalphabeta T cells and CD19 B cells. Library preparation used PCR. TCRdb records Illumina HiSeq 2500 as the sequencer. TCR library preparation used molecular barcoding, with unique molecular identifiers applied to normalize quantification of the TCRbeta repertoire. Clones were called with MiXCR by TCRdb after fastp trimmed the public reads at Q25, and only in-frame beta chains were retained. One record per CDR3 amino acid sequence lists the most common genes and DNA. The sample data list tens of thousands of distinct CDR3 sequences, and roughly 4.9% of these were observed just once. Of the sample, under 20% falls within the top ten clones.

The specimen comprised PBMCs, mostly from graft donor cells, sampled 180 days after TCRalphabeta/CD19-depleted stem cell transplant. All receptors come from a boy in the first two years of life who had a stem cell transplant for acute myeloid leukemia, so the T cells may come from the graft donor.

This clonotype was seen at least ten times. J is TRBJ2-1 and V is TRBV20-1, with 8 bases that match TRBD1. Germline V gives CDR1 DFQATT, CDR2 SNEGSKA (reference sequence). CDR3 length: 13 amino acids. V gave up 6 bases and J gave up 3 bases; unmatched junction bases: 4. DNA for the CDR3: TGCAGTGCCCGACAGGGGTTCTACAATGAGCAGTTCTTC. Amino acid sequence: CSARQGFYNEQFF.

This clonotype was seen repeatedly, ten times or more. The CDR3 here is CASSFLQGGFTGELFF. The CDR3 coding sequence is TGTGCCAGCAGTTTCTTGCAGGGAGGATTCACCGGGGAGCTGTTTTTT. This chain uses TRBV12-3 or TRBV12-4 with TRBJ2-2, with a weak D call TRBD2 (6 bases). The CDR3 length is 16 residues. The V end was cut by 3 bases, the J end by 4 bases, with 15 bases between.

This clonotype was counted many times. The chain couples TRBV7-2 to TRBJ1-2; tentatively, D is TRBD1 (6 bases). The CDR3 is 13 amino acids. Germline loops: CDR1 SGHTA, CDR2 FQGNSA. Trimming left V 1 base short and J 6 bases short, with 9 bases between. The CDR3 loop reads CASSLDRENGYTF. The CDR3 nucleotides read TGTGCCAGCAGCTTAGACAGGGAGAATGGCTACACCTTC.

This clonotype showed up many times. The rearrangement uses TRBV28 and TRBJ2-2; 11 nucleotides agree with TRBD1. After removal of 6 bases from V and 4 bases from J, the junction contained 4 bases not matched to a gene. The CDR3 consists of 15 residues. CDR1 and CDR2 from the germline V gene are MDHEN and SYDVKM. For the CDR3, the DNA is TGTGCCAGCAGCCCGGACAGGGGGCCCACCGGGGAGCTGTTTTTT. It translates to CASSPDRGPTGELFF.

CDR3 protein: CAMGPRGIGLMNTEAFF. CDR3 coding DNA: TGTGCCATGGGCCCCCGGGGGATCGGCCTGATGAACACTGAAGCTTTCTTT. The rearrangement joins TRBV4-2 to TRBJ1-1, with D maybe TRBD1 (5 bases). V lost 10 bases and J lost 0, with 24 bases in between. Germline CDR1 reads LGHNA; CDR2 reads YNFKEQ. The CDR3 runs to 17 residues.

In its sample, this clonotype was seen many times. The CDR3 bases are TGCAGTGCTAGTTGGGGGACAGGGGGATCGAGGGACAGGTCTAATGAGCAGTTCTTC. Protein: CSASWGTGGSRDRSNEQFF. This chain joins TRBV20-1 and TRBJ2-1; 11 bases align to TRBD1. V was clipped by 3 bases and J by 7 bases; unmatched bases: 20. CDR1 DFQATT and CDR2 SNEGSKA come from the germline V gene (reference sequence). The CDR3 loop spans 19 amino acids.

At least ten counts were recorded for this clonotype. As DNA, the CDR3 is TGTGCCAGCAGATGGGGGTCCCCGGGGAATATTGAAGCTTTCTTT. This translates into CASRWGSPGNIEAFF. The rearrangement joins TRBV7-2 to TRBJ1-1; possible D gene TRBD1, 5 bases. Trimming took off 6 bases at V and 7 bases at J, with 21 bases between the two ends. This CDR3 contains 15 residues. CDR1 is SGHTA and CDR2 is FQGNSA in the germline V gene.

This clonotype showed up many times. V is TRBV4-3 and J is TRBJ1-2; the match to TRBD1 covers 7 bases. From germline, CDR1 is LGHNA and CDR2 YSLEER. V dropped 1 base and J dropped 4; count of bases not matched to a gene: 15. The CDR3 extends over 18 amino acids. CDR3 region: CASSQGTGASPSFYGYTF. In DNA form, the CDR3 reads TGCGCCAGCAGCCAAGGCACAGGGGCCAGCCCTTCCTTCTATGGCTACACCTTC.

This clonotype was observed at least ten times. The chain has TRBV7-9 and TRBJ2-3; unclear D gene. CDR3 length: 15 residues. V was clipped by 1 base and J by 3 bases, with 11 bases between them. Germline CDR1 SEHNR, CDR2 FQNEAQ (reference sequence). The CDR3 region has the DNA TGTGCCAGCAGCTTAGAATGGGTATGGACAGATACGCAGTATTTT. Its translation: CASSLEWVWTDTQYF.

This clonotype was counted ten times or more. The rearrangement links TRBV20-1 to TRBJ2-2, with D hard to call. Germline-derived CDR1 and CDR2 are DFQATT and SNEGSKA (reference sequence). The CDR3 extends over 18 amino acids. Trimming removed 0 bases from V and 3 bases from J, with 20 bases in between. CDR3 in amino acids: CSARDGLGTSAYTGELFF. Here the CDR3 DNA reads TGCAGTGCTAGAGATGGATTAGGCACTTCCGCCTACACCGGGGAGCTGTTTTTT.

This clonotype was seen many times. The genes are TRBV6-5 and TRBJ2-2, with 8 bases identical to TRBD2. Germline V CDR1 and CDR2: MNHEY, SVGAGI. With 0 bases clipped from V and 4 bases from J, the junction kept 4 bases outside the gene matches. This CDR3 contains 16 residues. CDR3 sequence: CASSYSSGGTTGELFF. The CDR3 coding sequence is TGTGCCAGCAGTTACTCGAGCGGGGGCACCACCGGGGAGCTGTTTTTT.

This clonotype was counted many times. The chain joins TRBV12-3 or TRBV12-4 to TRBJ2-4; no firm D call. The CDR3 length is 15 residues. The ends were cut back, 5 bases at V and 0 bases at J, with 11 bases in the middle. The CDR3 DNA is TGTGCCAGCAGTCTGGCCCCGCTAGCCAAAAACATTCAGTACTTC. Its protein product is CASSLAPLAKNIQYF.